The next 8 T cell receptor beta chains were all read from a single sample in a study of blood T cell repertoires in COVID-19. Generated by immunoSEQ multiplex PCR, the TCRdb table keeps only in-frame clones and is missing some. Altogether 60,000 to 95,000 clones are present, about 91% being singletons, with the ten largest covering 5% to 7.5%. The specimen sequenced was peripheral blood. Receptors originate from a woman in her forties or fifties with acute or convalescent COVID-19.

The V gene is TRBV6-5, the J gene TRBJ1-6; D gene ambiguous. CDR3 length equals 14 residues. V was clipped by 7 bases and J by 7 bases, with 14 bases between them. CDR1 is MNHEY, CDR2 SVGAGI, per germline. The chain's CDR3 is CASNGVAGNSPLHF. The CDR3 bases are TGTGCCAGCAACGGAGTGGCGGGGAATTCACCCCTCCACTTT.

This clone was picked up a small number of times. The CDR3, as DNA: TGTGCCAGCAGCTTAGCAACAGGGGTAAGGAATCAGCCCCAGCATTTT. As protein: CASSLATGVRNQPQHF. The chain has TRBV7-9 and TRBJ1-5; TRBD1 agrees at 7 bases. Looked up from germline, CDR1 is SEHNR and CDR2 is FQNEAQ (reference sequence). The CDR3 sequence is 16 residues long. V lost 0 bases to trimming and J lost 4 bases; unmatched junction nucleotides: 6.

V is TRBV28 and J is TRBJ2-5; D not certain. V lost 10 bases, J lost 5 bases, and 11 bases lay in between. This CDR3 has 11 amino acids. CDR1 and CDR2 (germline): MDHEN, SYDVKM. As DNA, the CDR3 is TGTGCCATCTCCGGTGCGGAGACCCAGTACTTC. This gives the protein CAISGAETQYF.

The V gene is TRBV7-2, the J gene TRBJ1-1; D is unresolved. CDR1 SGHTA and CDR2 FQGNSA come from the germline V gene. CDR3 length equals 13 residues. Trimming cost V 3 bases and J 2 bases, with 7 bases left between them. CDR3: CASSFRGNTEAFF. In DNA, the CDR3 is TGTGCCAGCAGCTTTCGAGGAAACACTGAAGCTTTCTTT.

The CDR3 bases are TGTGCCAGCAGCCGGGCAATAAAGGGTGAGCGGCCCGGAATAATAGCTTCTCAGCCCCAGCATTTT. Its translation: CASSRAIKGERPGIIASQPQHF. The V call is TRBV6-2 or TRBV6-3, the J call TRBJ1-5; D remains ambiguous. CDR3 size: 22 residues. V was trimmed by 6 bases and J by 6 bases, leaving 39 bases between them. Germline assignment: CDR1 MNHEY and CDR2 SVGEGT.

The V and J genes are TRBV7-3 and TRBJ1-5; D call uncertain. The germline gives CDR1 SGHTA, CDR2 FQGTGA. The CDR3 covers 13 residues. Trimming pared 0 bases from V and 4 bases from J, leaving 4 bases between. CDR3 DNA: TGTGCCAGCAGCTTAACTCAAAATCAGCCCCAGCATTTT. It yields the protein CASSLTQNQPQHF.

The chain carries TRBV2 and TRBJ1-4, with a tentative D call TRBD1 (5 bases). CDR1 and CDR2 (germline): SNHLY, FYNNEI. This CDR3 comprises 14 residues. Trimming removed 3 bases at V and 7 bases at J, with 12 bases between. The CDR3 nucleotides are TGTGCCAGCAGTGAGCTGGGGCGAGGTGAAAAACTGTTTTTT. It yields the protein CASSELGRGEKLFF.

In this sample, this clone turned up a few times. This chain joins TRBV9 and TRBJ1-3; tentative D call: TRBD1 (5 bases). Trimming took 0 bases from V and 2 from J, leaving 6 bases between them. This CDR3 spans 14 amino acids. CDR1 and CDR2 from the germline V gene are SGDLS and YYNGEE. The CDR3 sequence: CASSVEGAGNTIYF. The CDR3 DNA is TGTGCCAGCAGCGTAGAAGGGGCTGGAAACACCATATATTTT.